This TCR beta chain was sequenced for a study of T cells after somatic rescue of genetic block. Only in-frame clones appear in the TCRdb table, and some are missing; sequencing was by immunoSEQ multiplex PCR. The sample gives about 12,000 clones, 74% of which show up once; roughly 22% is in the top ten. Trimming cost V 3 bases and J 1 base, with 7 bases left between them. Germline CDR1 is SGHAT and CDR2 is FQDESV (reference sequence). The CDR3 extends over 15 amino acids. Sequencing was done on a sample of peripheral blood mononuclear cells (PBMCs). The chain joins TRBV11-1 to TRBJ2-6; D perhaps matches TRBD2 (6 bases). The receptor was isolated from a boy aged 5-17 years. CDR3 DNA: TGTGCCAGCAGCTTCGGGGGTTCTGGGGCCAACGTCCTGACTTTC. Translation: CASSFGGSGANVLTF.